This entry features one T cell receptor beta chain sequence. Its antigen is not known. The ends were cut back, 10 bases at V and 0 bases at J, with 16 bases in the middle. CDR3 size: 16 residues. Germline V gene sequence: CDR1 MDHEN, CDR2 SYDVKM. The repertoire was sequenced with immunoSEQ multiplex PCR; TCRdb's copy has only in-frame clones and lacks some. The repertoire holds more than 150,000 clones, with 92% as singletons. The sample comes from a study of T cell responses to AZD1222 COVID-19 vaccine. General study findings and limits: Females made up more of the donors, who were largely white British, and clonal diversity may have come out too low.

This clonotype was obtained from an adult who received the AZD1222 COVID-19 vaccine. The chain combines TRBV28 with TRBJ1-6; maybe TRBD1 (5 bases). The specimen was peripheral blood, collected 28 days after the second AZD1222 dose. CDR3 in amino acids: CATWEGKYSYNSPLHF. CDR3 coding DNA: TGTGCCACCTGGGAGGGGAAGTACTCCTATAATTCACCCCTCCACTTT.